Shown below are 2 T cell receptor beta chains from a single sample sequenced in a study of identical twins. TCRdb itself ran the 5' RACE reads through MiXCR, one entry per CDR3 protein. The table has hundreds of thousands of distinct CDR3 sequences, 9% to 15% seen once. This sample also belongs to another study, concerning yellow fever vaccine responses in identical twins.

What was sequenced was PBMCs. Every receptor here comes from a woman under 30 in good health.

This clonotype was detected ten times or more. The chain couples TRBV2 to TRBJ1-5, with TRBD1 matching 7 bases. Trimming removed 4 bases from V and 0 bases from J; junction bases left unmatched: 9. The CDR3 is 17 amino acids. CDR1 SNHLY and CDR2 FYNNEI come from the germline V gene. The CDR3 loop is CASSGRDSYNSNQPQHF. Written as DNA, the CDR3 is TGTGCCAGCAGTGGCCGGGACAGCTACAATAGCAATCAGCCCCAGCATTTT.

The V gene is TRBV5-1, the J gene TRBJ2-7, with D unresolved. Per the germline V gene, CDR1 is SGHRS and CDR2 is YFSETQ. CDR3 size: 14 residues. Trimming stripped 2 bases from V and 2 bases from J, with 11 bases between. CDR3: CASSFSDGPYEQYF. The DNA for the CDR3 is TGCGCCAGCAGCTTTTCAGACGGGCCCTACGAGCAGTACTTC.